This TCR beta chain stems from a study of spatial heterogeneity in lung cancer (dated by TCRdb to about 2019). Background on the whole study: The donors were about 71 patients from the lung TRACERx cohort who had early-stage, untreated non-small cell lung cancer. Follow-up PBMC samples were sequenced whenever the samples were available, and the median time to follow-up was roughly two years after resection. Beta-chain transcripts were consistently detected in greater numbers than alpha-chain transcripts, which likely reflects a higher abundance of beta-chain transcripts. In the raw uncorrected reads, each unique combination of TCR and UMI appeared more than ten times on average. The study quantitatively compared TCR alpha and beta repertoires across multiple tumor regions, matched nontumor lung and blood in non-small cell lung cancer. Nonsynonymous mutation counts, determined by whole-exome sequencing of tumor tissue, were related to features of the TCR repertoire. At surgery, about 210 tumor regions, 61 to 75 matched nontumor lung samples and 56 PBMC samples were TCR-sequenced for both alpha and beta chains. Results the study describes overall, beyond this receptor: Only 14 patients were included in comparisons of baseline and follow-up blood repertoires. Ubiquitous expanded tumor TCRs showed up in blood more often at tumor resection than at routine follow-up. Additional single-cell paired TCR alpha and beta sequencing was considered necessary to confirm, at a functional level, the hypothesis that regional TCRs recognize regional mutations.

This clonotype is identified as medium-sized (0.01 to 0.1%). It lacks a known antigen. No clone much larger than this one lies a single base away; base qualities are absent. A distance of 13 bases separates the germline ends of V and J, which lose 5 bases and 2 bases respectively. Sequences MDHEN (CDR1) and SYDVKM (CDR2) are obtained from the germline V gene. From cysteine to phenylalanine, the CDR3 is 14 amino acids long. The sequence is cut down to CDR3 DNA, 42 bases in frame from base 1. The method behind the library was 5' RACE. The data were produced on a NextSeq 500. In the TCR library protocol, a unique molecular identifier was attached to each TCR cDNA molecule so that PCR and sequencing errors could be corrected. On the authors' methods: TCR identification, UMI-based error correction and CDR3 extraction were performed with Decombinator tools. Expanded TCRs were defined as those above a frequency of 2 per 1,000, corresponding to the top 1% of the tumor frequency distribution. Renyi diversity was computed with the R vegan package after each repertoire had been subsampled 100 times to 5,000 TCRs. CDR3 similarity networks were built from amino acid triplet string-kernel similarity, with CDR3s being connected when pairwise similarity was above 0.82. TCRdb reran the public reads through fastp at Q25 and MiXCR, keeping productive beta chains. Duplicate CDR3 protein sequences are folded into a single record with the most common DNA and genes. The V and J calls and clone size are TCRdb's, not the authors'. This sample comprises some 120,000 distinct CDR3 sequences, 9% to 15% of them detected only once. Approximately 16% of the sample lies in the top ten.

The sample's time point label, in plain terms: blood at routine non-recurrence follow-up after resection. Without any cell sorting, TCR sequencing was performed on whole RNA extracted either from tumor and nontumor lung tissue or from cryopreserved PBMC samples. A patient was chosen for TCR sequencing only when enough RNA was available from at least two tumor regions. The chain joins TRBV28 to TRBJ2-7; matching of 6 bases hints at TRBD1 as the D gene. This clonotype originated in a male donor with early-stage non-small cell lung cancer. Specimen: PBMCs, collected at follow-up. The CDR3 amino acid sequence is: CASSDGTPPYEQYF. The DNA sequence is as follows: TGTGCCAGCAGTGACGGGACACCTCCCTACGAGCAGTACTTC.